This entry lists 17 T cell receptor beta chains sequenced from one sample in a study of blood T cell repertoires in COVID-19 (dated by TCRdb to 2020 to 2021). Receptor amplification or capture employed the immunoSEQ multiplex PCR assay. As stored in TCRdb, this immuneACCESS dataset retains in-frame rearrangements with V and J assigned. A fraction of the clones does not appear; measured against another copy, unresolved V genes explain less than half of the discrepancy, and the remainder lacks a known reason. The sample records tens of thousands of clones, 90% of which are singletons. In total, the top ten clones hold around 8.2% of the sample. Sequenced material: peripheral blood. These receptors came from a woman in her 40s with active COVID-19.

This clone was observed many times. CDR3 protein: CASSFEGVTSRRFNYGYTF. For the CDR3, the DNA is TGTGCCAGCAGCTTTGAAGGGGTGACGTCAAGGAGATTTAACTATGGCTACACCTTC. The chain couples TRBV5-5 to TRBJ1-2; a weak D match, TRBD1 (5 bases). Trimming removed 2 bases at V and 1 base at J, with 24 bases between. CDR3 length: 19 amino acids. Per germline, CDR1 SGHKS and CDR2 YYEKEE (reference sequence).

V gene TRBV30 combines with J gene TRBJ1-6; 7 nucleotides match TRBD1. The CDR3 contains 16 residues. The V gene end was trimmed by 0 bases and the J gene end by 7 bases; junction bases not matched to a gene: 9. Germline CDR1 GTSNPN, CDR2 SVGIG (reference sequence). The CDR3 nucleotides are TGTGCCTGGAGTGTACAAGGGGGCTTGGGAAATTCACCCCTCCACTTT. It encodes CAWSVQGGLGNSPLHF. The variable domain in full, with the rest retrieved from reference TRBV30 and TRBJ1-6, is SQTIHQWPATLVQPVGSPLSLECTVEGTSNPNLYWYRQAAGRGLQLLFYSVGIGQISSEVPQNLSASRPQDRQFILSSKKLLLSDSGFYLCAWSVQGGLGNSPLHFGNGTRLTVT.

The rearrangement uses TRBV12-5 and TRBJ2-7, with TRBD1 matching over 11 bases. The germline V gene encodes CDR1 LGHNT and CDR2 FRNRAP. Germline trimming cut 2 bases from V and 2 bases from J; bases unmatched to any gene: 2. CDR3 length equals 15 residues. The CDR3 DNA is TGTGCTAGTGGTTTGTGGGGACAGGGGGCCTACGAGCAGTACTTC. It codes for CASGLWGQGAYEQYF.

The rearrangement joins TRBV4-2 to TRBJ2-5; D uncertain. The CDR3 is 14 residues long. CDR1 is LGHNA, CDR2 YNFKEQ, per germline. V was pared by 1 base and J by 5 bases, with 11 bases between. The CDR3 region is CASSQVVPAETQYF. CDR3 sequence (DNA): TGTGCCAGCAGCCAAGTCGTCCCAGCGGAGACCCAGTACTTC.

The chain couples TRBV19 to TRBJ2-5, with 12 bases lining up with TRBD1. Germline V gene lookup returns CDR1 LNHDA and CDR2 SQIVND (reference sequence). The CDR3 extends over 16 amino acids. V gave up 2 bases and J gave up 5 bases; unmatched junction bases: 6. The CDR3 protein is CASSIRGQGAGETQYF. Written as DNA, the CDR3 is TGTGCCAGTAGTATAAGGGGACAGGGGGCAGGGGAGACCCAGTACTTC.

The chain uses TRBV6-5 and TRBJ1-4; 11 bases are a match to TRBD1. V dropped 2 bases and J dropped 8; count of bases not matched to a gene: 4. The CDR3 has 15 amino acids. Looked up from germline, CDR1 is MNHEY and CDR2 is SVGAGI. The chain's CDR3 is CASSYGGQGEEKLFF. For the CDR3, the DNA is TGTGCCAGCAGTTACGGGGGACAGGGGGAAGAAAAACTGTTTTTT.

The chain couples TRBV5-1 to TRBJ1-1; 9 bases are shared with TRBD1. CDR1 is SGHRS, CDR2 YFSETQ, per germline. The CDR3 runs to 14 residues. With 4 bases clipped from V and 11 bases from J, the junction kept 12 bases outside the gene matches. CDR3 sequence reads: CASSVSSGTGSAFF. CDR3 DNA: TGCGCCAGCAGCGTATCCTCCGGGACAGGGTCTGCTTTCTTT.

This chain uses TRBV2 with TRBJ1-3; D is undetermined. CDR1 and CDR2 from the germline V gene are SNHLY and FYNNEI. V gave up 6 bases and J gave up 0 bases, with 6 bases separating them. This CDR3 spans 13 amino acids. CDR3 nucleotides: TGTGCCAGCAGACAAAGCTCTGGAAACACCATATATTTT. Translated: CASRQSSGNTIYF. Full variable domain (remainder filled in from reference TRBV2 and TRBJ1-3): EPEVTQTPSHQVTQMGQEVILRCVPISNHLYFYWYRQILGQKVEFLVSFYNNEISEKSEIFDDQFSVERPDGSNFTLKIRSTKLEDSAMYFCASRQSSGNTIYFGEGSWLTVV.

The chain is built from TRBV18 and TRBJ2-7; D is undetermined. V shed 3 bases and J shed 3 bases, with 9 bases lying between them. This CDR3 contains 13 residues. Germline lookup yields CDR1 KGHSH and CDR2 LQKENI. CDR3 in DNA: TGTGCCAGCTCACCCGAAGAGCTCTACGAGCAGTACTTC. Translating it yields CASSPEELYEQYF.

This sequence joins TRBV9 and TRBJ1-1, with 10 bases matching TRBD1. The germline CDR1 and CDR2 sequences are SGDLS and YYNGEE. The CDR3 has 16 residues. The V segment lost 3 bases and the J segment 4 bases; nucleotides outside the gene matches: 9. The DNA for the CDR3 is TGTGCCAGCAGCGCGGGGACAGGGGTTCTAGGCACTGAAGCTTTCTTT. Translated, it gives CASSAGTGVLGTEAFF.

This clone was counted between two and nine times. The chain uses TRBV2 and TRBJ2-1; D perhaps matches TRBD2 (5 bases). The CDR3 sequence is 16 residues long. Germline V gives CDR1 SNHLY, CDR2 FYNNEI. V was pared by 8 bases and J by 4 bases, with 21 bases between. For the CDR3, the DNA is TGTGCCAGCTCACTAACCGGGGTTAGTGAATACAATGAGCAGTTCTTC. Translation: CASSLTGVSEYNEQFF.

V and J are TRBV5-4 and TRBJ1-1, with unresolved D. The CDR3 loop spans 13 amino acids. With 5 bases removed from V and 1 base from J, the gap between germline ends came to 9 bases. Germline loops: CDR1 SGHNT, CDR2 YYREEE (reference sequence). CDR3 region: CASSSDTNTEAFF. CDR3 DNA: TGTGCCAGCAGTTCCGACACGAACACTGAAGCTTTCTTT.

In nucleotides, the CDR3 is TGTGCCAGTAGTATTTCGAGGGGGTTCACCGGGGAGCTGTTTTTT. Amino acids: CASSISRGFTGELFF. The V and J genes are TRBV19 and TRBJ2-2, with TRBD1 as a possible D gene (6 bases). Germline CDR1 reads LNHDA; CDR2 reads SQIVND (reference sequence). V was cut by 3 bases and J by 4 bases, with 12 bases left in between. The CDR3 consists of 15 residues.

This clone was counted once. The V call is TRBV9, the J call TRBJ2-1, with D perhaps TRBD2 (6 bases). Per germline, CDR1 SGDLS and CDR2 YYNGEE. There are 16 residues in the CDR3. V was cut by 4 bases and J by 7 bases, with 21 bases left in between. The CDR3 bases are TGTGCCAGCAGCCCTAGTACGGGGGAGGATTGGAATGAGCAGTTCTTC. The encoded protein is CASSPSTGEDWNEQFF. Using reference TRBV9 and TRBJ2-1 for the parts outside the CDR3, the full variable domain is DSGVTQTPKHLITATGQRVTLRCSPRSGDLSVYWYQQSLDQGLQFLIQYYNGEERAKGNILERFSAQQFPDLHSELNLSSLELGDSALYFCASSPSTGEDWNEQFFGPGTRLTVL.

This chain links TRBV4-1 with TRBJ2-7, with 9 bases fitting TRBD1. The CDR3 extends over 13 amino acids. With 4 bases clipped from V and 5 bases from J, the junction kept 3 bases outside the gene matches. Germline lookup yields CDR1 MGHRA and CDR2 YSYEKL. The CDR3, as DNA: TGCGCCAGCAGCCGCGACAGGGGGAACGAGCAGTACTTC. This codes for CASSRDRGNEQYF.

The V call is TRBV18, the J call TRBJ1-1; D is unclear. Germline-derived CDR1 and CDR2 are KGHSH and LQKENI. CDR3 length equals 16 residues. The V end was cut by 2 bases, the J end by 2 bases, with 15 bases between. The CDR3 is CASSPFIGGSNTEAFF. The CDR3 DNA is TGTGCCAGCTCACCATTTATCGGAGGATCCAACACTGAAGCTTTCTTT.

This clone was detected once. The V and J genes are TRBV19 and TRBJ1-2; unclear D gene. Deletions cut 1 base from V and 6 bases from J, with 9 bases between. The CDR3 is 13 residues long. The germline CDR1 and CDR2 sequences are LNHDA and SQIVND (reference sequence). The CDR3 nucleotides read TGTGCCAGTAGTATAGCAAACGGTCATGGCTACACCTTC. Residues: CASSIANGHGYTF.